These 31 T cell receptor beta chains were all obtained from the same sample, sequenced in a study of blood T cell repertoires in COVID-19. Using immunoSEQ multiplex PCR, the repertoire was profiled, and TCRdb retains in-frame clones only, with some absent. The data show under 550,000 clones, approximately 90% seen once. The sequencing sample was made of peripheral blood. Every receptor here comes from a man younger than 35 with COVID-19, enrolled during active disease.

This clone was seen a handful of times. This rearrangement joins TRBV10-1 to TRBJ1-1; D remains ambiguous. Germline CDR1 reads WNHNN; CDR2 reads SYGVQD (reference sequence). Trimming stripped 3 bases from V and 9 bases from J, with 14 bases between. This CDR3 region has 13 residues. The CDR3 sequence: CASSDTARKKAFF. CDR3 DNA: TGCGCCAGCAGTGATACGGCCAGGAAAAAAGCTTTCTTT.

V gene TRBV30 combines with J gene TRBJ2-3, with D tentatively TRBD2 (6 bases). The V end lost 5 bases, the J end lost 2 bases, and 11 bases lay between the germline ends. This CDR3 is 13 amino acids long. Germline values: CDR1 GTSNPN, CDR2 SVGIG (reference sequence). CDR3 DNA sequence: TGTGCCTGGGGGAGGACTATCACAGATACGCAGTATTTT. It yields the protein CAWGRTITDTQYF.

The chain has TRBV2 and TRBJ2-3, with 7 bases that match TRBD2. The CDR3 is 15 amino acids. With 5 bases clipped from V and 0 bases from J, the junction kept 5 bases outside the gene matches. CDR1 is SNHLY, CDR2 FYNNEI, per germline. The CDR3 is CASSPGLLSTDTQYF. The CDR3 DNA sequence: TGTGCCAGCAGTCCGGGACTACTTAGCACAGATACGCAGTATTTT.

The chain uses TRBV5-1 and TRBJ1-4; 10 nucleotides match TRBD1. The ends lost 0 bases at V and 11 bases at J; junction bases unmatched: 7. The germline V gene has CDR1 SGHRS and CDR2 YFSETQ. CDR3 length: 15 amino acids. The CDR3 region is CASSLAGTGDLKLFF. The CDR3 coding sequence is TGCGCCAGCAGCTTGGCCGGGACAGGGGATCTCAAACTGTTTTTT.

This rearrangement joins TRBV25-1 to TRBJ1-1; tentative D call: TRBD1 (5 bases). Germline loops: CDR1 MGHDK, CDR2 SYGVNS. The CDR3 contains 14 residues. Trimming pared 4 bases from V and 6 bases from J, leaving 15 bases between. The CDR3 DNA reads as TGTGCCAGCAGTGGGGAAGGGGATGCGGCTGAAGCTTTCTTT. Translation: CASSGEGDAAEAFF. The full variable domain, in which reference TRBV25-1 and TRBJ1-1 provide the parts outside the CDR3, is EADIYQTPRYLVIGTGKKITLECSQTMGHDKMYWYQQDPGMELHLIHYSYGVNSTEKGDLSSESTVSRIRTEHFPLTLESARPSHTSQYLCASSGEGDAAEAFFGQGTRLTVV.

V is TRBV15 and J is TRBJ2-3; maybe TRBD2 (5 bases). Germline CDR1 LNHNV, CDR2 YYDKDF (reference sequence). Trimming took off 7 bases at V and 2 bases at J, with 13 bases between the two ends. This CDR3 has 14 amino acids. CDR3 in amino acids: CATTGLAPTDTQYF. DNA of the CDR3: TGTGCCACCACCGGGCTAGCCCCCACAGATACGCAGTATTTT.

The rearrangement joins TRBV4-1 to TRBJ1-6; possible D gene TRBD1, 5 bases. Germline loops: CDR1 MGHRA, CDR2 YSYEKL. The CDR3 loop spans 12 amino acids. Trimming left V 8 bases short and J 14 bases short, with 16 bases between. CDR3 DNA: TGCGCCAGCGAGACTCCCGGGGGGTCCCTCCACTTT. Translation: CASETPGGSLHF.

The chain carries TRBV13 and TRBJ2-1; 9 nucleotides line up with TRBD2. The CDR3 loop spans 16 amino acids. Trimming took 2 bases from V and 8 from J; bases not matched to a gene: 10. In germline, CDR1 is PRHDT, CDR2 FYEKMQ (reference sequence). The DNA of the CDR3 is TGTGCCAGCAGCTTAAAGGCGGGAGGGCCCTTCGATGAGCAGTTCTTC. Encoded protein: CASSLKAGGPFDEQFF.

The rearrangement uses TRBV7-9 and TRBJ2-3; 10 bases agree with TRBD2. Germline V gives CDR1 SEHNR, CDR2 FQNEAQ (reference sequence). The junction had 7 bases not matched to a gene; V was cut back by 5 bases and J by 5 bases. The length of the CDR3 is 15 residues. DNA for the CDR3: TGTGCCAGCAGCCGAACTAGCGGGACTAGAGATACGCAGTATTTT. It encodes CASSRTSGTRDTQYF.

The chain has TRBV7-2 and TRBJ1-6, with no clear D. Germline V gene lookup returns CDR1 SGHTA and CDR2 FQGNSA. Trimming pared 3 bases from V and 6 bases from J, leaving 3 bases between. This CDR3 is 12 amino acids long. CDR3 sequence: CASSFSNSPLHF. In DNA, the CDR3 is TGTGCCAGCAGCTTTAGTAATTCACCCCTCCACTTT.

This chain uses TRBV4-1 with TRBJ2-1; TRBD1 might be the D (5 bases). CDR1 MGHRA and CDR2 YSYEKL come from the germline V gene. The CDR3 has 16 residues. The V and J ends lost 3 bases and 3 bases respectively, with 15 bases between them. The DNA for the CDR3 is TGCGCCAGCAGCCATCCACAGGTATCCCTCTACAATGAGCAGTTCTTC. As protein: CASSHPQVSLYNEQFF.

The chain employs TRBV6-5 and TRBJ2-2; TRBD2 might be the D (6 bases). Germline V gene lookup returns CDR1 MNHEY and CDR2 SVGAGI. This CDR3 region has 14 residues. V was clipped by 2 bases and J by 4 bases, with 8 bases between them. CDR3 sequence: CASSYRGGTGELFF. Written as DNA, the CDR3 is TGTGCCAGCAGTTACAGGGGAGGCACCGGGGAGCTGTTTTTT.

V and J are TRBV27 and TRBJ2-7, with D hard to call. This CDR3 spans 14 amino acids. Trimming took off 3 bases at V and 1 base at J, with 10 bases between the two ends. Looked up from germline, CDR1 is MNHEY and CDR2 is SMNVEV (reference sequence). The CDR3 DNA reads TGTGCCAGCAGTTTGTCCAGAAATTCCTACGAGCAGTACTTC. It translates to CASSLSRNSYEQYF.

The rearrangement joins TRBV4-1 to TRBJ2-3, with D perhaps matching TRBD2 (6 bases). Trimming pared 1 base from V and 0 bases from J, leaving 14 bases between. Germline V lookup: CDR1 MGHRA, CDR2 YSYEKL. The CDR3 loop spans 17 amino acids. CDR3 region: CASSQGMVAASTDTQYF. CDR3 DNA: TGCGCCAGCAGCCAAGGGATGGTAGCGGCTAGCACAGATACGCAGTATTTT.

This clone was recorded only once. The CDR3 region is CASSILPAGTDTQYF. Written as DNA, the CDR3 is TGTGCCAGTAGTATCCTCCCGGCGGGGACCGATACGCAGTATTTT. The rearrangement uses TRBV19 and TRBJ2-3; TRBD2 might be the D (6 bases). Germline V gives CDR1 LNHDA, CDR2 SQIVND (reference sequence). V was shortened by 3 bases and J by 6 bases, with 16 bases between the two germline ends. CDR3 length: 15 residues. The entire variable domain, with the rest obtained from reference TRBV19 and TRBJ2-3, is as follows: DGGITQSPKYLFRKEGQNVTLSCEQNLNHDAMYWYRQDPGQGLRLIYYSQIVNDFQKGDIAEGYSVSREKKESFPLTVTSAQKNPTAFYLCASSILPAGTDTQYFGPGTRLTVL.

V gene TRBV5-1 combines with J gene TRBJ2-7; 15 bases agree with TRBD2. Germline loops: CDR1 SGHRS, CDR2 YFSETQ. The length of the CDR3 is 16 residues. J gave up 5 bases and V 4 bases, and 7 bases lay outside the gene matches. This CDR3 reads CASSPGLAGGKHEQYF. DNA for the CDR3: TGCGCCAGCAGCCCCGGACTAGCGGGAGGGAAGCACGAGCAGTACTTC.

The count of this clone is one. This sequence joins TRBV6-1 and TRBJ2-7; tentative D call: TRBD2 (6 bases). The germline CDR1 and CDR2 sequences are MNHNS and SASEGT. Trimming cost V 1 base and J 3 bases, with 16 bases left between them. This CDR3 comprises 16 residues. The CDR3 sequence: CASSEGLRGGNYEQYF. CDR3 sequence (DNA): TGTGCCAGCAGTGAAGGGCTCCGGGGCGGGAACTACGAGCAGTACTTC.

The rearrangement links TRBV5-8 to TRBJ1-6; D gene ambiguous. Germline lookup yields CDR1 SGHTS and CDR2 YDEGEE. The CDR3 spans 13 residues. The ends were cut back, 9 bases at V and 9 bases at J, with 16 bases in the middle. CDR3 protein: CATNSRTSSPLHF. The CDR3 DNA sequence: TGTGCCACCAACTCCCGAACTAGTTCACCCCTCCACTTT.

The chain uses TRBV6-5 and TRBJ2-3, with TRBD1 identical over 8 bases. Trimming removed 8 bases from V and 0 bases from J; junction bases left unmatched: 4. The CDR3 totals 14 residues. The V gene's germline CDR1 is MNHEY and CDR2 SVGAGI. This chain's CDR3 is CASQWDRSTDTQYF. The CDR3 DNA reads TGTGCCAGCCAGTGGGACAGGAGCACAGATACGCAGTATTTT.

This sequence joins TRBV18 and TRBJ1-4; possibly TRBD1 for D (5 bases). V was clipped by 5 bases and J by 3 bases, with 13 bases between them. Per the germline V gene, CDR1 is KGHSH and CDR2 is LQKENI. This CDR3 has 15 amino acids. This CDR3 reads CASSSHRYPNEKLFF. CDR3 DNA sequence: TGTGCCAGCTCAAGCCACAGGTATCCTAATGAAAAACTGTTTTTT.

This sequence joins TRBV30 and TRBJ1-1; no reliable D call. The ends were cut back, 5 bases at V and 6 bases at J, with 16 bases in the middle. CDR3 length: 13 residues. Germline values: CDR1 GTSNPN, CDR2 SVGIG (reference sequence). CDR3 sequence reads: CAWGKNDGAEAFF. As DNA, the CDR3 is TGTGCCTGGGGGAAGAACGACGGGGCTGAAGCTTTCTTT.

The rearrangement joins TRBV6-2 or TRBV6-3 to TRBJ1-4, with 7 bases identical to TRBD1. The V and J ends lost 2 bases and 7 bases, in that order; junction bases with no gene match: 4. This CDR3 is built from 14 residues. Per the germline V gene, CDR1 is MNHEY and CDR2 is SVGEGT. The CDR3 protein is CASSYEGAGEKLFF. The CDR3 nucleotides are TGTGCCAGCAGTTACGAGGGGGCCGGTGAAAAACTGTTTTTT.

The chain joins TRBV7-9 to TRBJ2-7, with D unclear. CDR1 SEHNR and CDR2 FQNEAQ come from the germline V gene (reference sequence). Trimming shortened V by 0 bases and J by 3 bases, and 6 bases separated the two germline ends. The CDR3 runs 13 residues. CDR3 residues: CASSLAEIYEQYF. For the CDR3, the DNA is TGTGCCAGCAGCTTAGCTGAGATCTACGAGCAGTACTTC. The full variable domain, completed using reference TRBV7-9 and TRBJ2-7, is DTGVSQNPRHKITKRGQNVTFRCDPISEHNRLYWYRQTLGQGPEFLTYFQNEAQLEKSRLLSDRFSAERPKGSFSTLEIQRTEQGDSAMYLCASSLAEIYEQYFGPGTRLTVT.

V is TRBV30 and J is TRBJ2-2; D possibly corresponds to TRBD2 (5 bases). The CDR3 has 15 residues. The germline V gene encodes CDR1 GTSNPN and CDR2 SVGIG (reference sequence). V was trimmed by 0 bases and J by 5 bases, leaving 13 bases between them. The CDR3 DNA reads as TGTGCCTGGAGTGTAGGGCTAGCTGGAACCGGGGAGCTGTTTTTT. Its translation: CAWSVGLAGTGELFF.

This sequence joins TRBV9 and TRBJ2-1; 11 nucleotides align to TRBD2. CDR3 length: 18 amino acids. The germline CDR1 and CDR2 sequences are SGDLS and YYNGEE. V lost 4 bases and J lost 4; bases outside the gene matches: 13. For the CDR3, the DNA is TGTGCCAGCAGCCTAACGAATATAGCGGGAGGGGGGTACAATGAGCAGTTCTTC. It translates to CASSLTNIAGGGYNEQFF.

V gene TRBV14 combines with J gene TRBJ2-1; D is possibly TRBD2 (6 bases). This CDR3 is 17 amino acids long. The V gene lost 3 bases and the J gene lost 4 bases, with 19 bases spanning the gap. Looked up from germline, CDR1 is SGHDN and CDR2 is FVKESK. CDR3 region: CASSQVREWEHYNEQFF. CDR3 DNA sequence: TGTGCCAGCAGCCAGGTACGGGAGTGGGAACATTACAATGAGCAGTTCTTC.

This clone was counted between two and nine times. V gene TRBV3-1 (or the pseudogene TRBV3-2) combines with J gene TRBJ1-6; a possible D gene is TRBD1 (6 bases). CDR3 size: 14 residues. Per germline, CDR1 LGHDT and CDR2 YNNKEL (reference sequence). V lost 2 bases, J lost 12 bases, and 14 bases lay in between. CDR3 in DNA: TGTGCCAGCAGCCAAAGTCAGGGGAGTCTACCCCTCCACTTT. Its translation is CASSQSQGSLPLHF.

The chain carries TRBV6-5 and TRBJ2-5; perhaps TRBD1 as D (5 bases). This CDR3 spans 14 amino acids. The germline CDR1 and CDR2 sequences are MNHEY and SVGAGI. V was trimmed by 6 bases and J by 5 bases, leaving 16 bases between them. This chain's CDR3 is CASRKRQLGETQYF. Written as DNA, the CDR3 is TGTGCCAGCAGGAAAAGACAGCTTGGGGAGACCCAGTACTTC.

This rearrangement joins TRBV14 to TRBJ1-2; possible D gene TRBD1, 6 bases. CDR1 is SGHDN and CDR2 is FVKESK in the germline V gene. The CDR3 has 13 amino acids. Trimming cost V 4 bases and J 10 bases, with 16 bases left between them. The CDR3 loop is CASSPTRTVSYTF. The DNA of the CDR3 is TGTGCCAGCAGCCCGACGCGGACAGTTTCCTACACCTTC. Filled out from reference TRBV14 and TRBJ1-2, the complete variable domain reads EAGVTQFPSHSVIEKGQTVTLRCDPISGHDNLYWYRRVMGKEIKFLLHFVKESKQDESGMPNNRFLAERTGGTYSTLKVQPAELEDSGVYFCASSPTRTVSYTFGSGTRLTVV.

V usage is TRBV6-5 and J usage is TRBJ1-5; TRBD1 matches 8 bases. This CDR3 spans 14 amino acids. The germline V gene has CDR1 MNHEY and CDR2 SVGAGI. The trim removed 7 bases at V and 4 bases at J, leaving 6 bases unmatched. CDR3 coding DNA: TGTGCCAGCAAAGGGACAGGAGGGAATCAGCCCCAGCATTTT. It encodes CASKGTGGNQPQHF.

This sequence joins TRBV5-1 and TRBJ2-2; D is ambiguous. V lost 5 bases and J lost 7, with 9 bases in between. The CDR3 is made up of 12 amino acids. Germline values: CDR1 SGHRS, CDR2 YFSETQ. The CDR3 loop is CASSAALGELFF. CDR3 nucleotides: TGCGCCAGCAGTGCGGCGCTCGGGGAGCTGTTTTTT.